The TCR beta chain described here comes from a study of blood T cell repertoires in COVID-19. Looking at the study overall: Some COVID-19 samples were acute and others convalescent; all came from the United States, Italy and Spain. T cells, B-cell-depleted T cells, or PBMCs supplied cDNA or gDNA.

Trimming removed 2 bases from V and 0 bases from J, with 9 bases in between. CDR3 size: 15 residues. The germline gives CDR1 MNHNY, CDR2 SVGAGI (reference sequence). Authors' processing steps: For nucleated cells, counts were estimated from reference gene primer amplification. The table came from immunoSEQ multiplex PCR; TCRdb's copy has only in-frame clones and leaves some out. V and J calls and clone size are copied from that table; D and trimming were computed from the DNA. The sample consists of 90,000 to 110,000 clones, 80% of them appearing once. This TCR was recovered from a human donor in a cohort sampled during active or convalescent COVID-19. Sequenced sample: peripheral blood. This chain uses TRBV6-6 with TRBJ2-3; D is possibly TRBD2 (5 bases). CDR3 sequence: CASSYERKSTDTQYF. DNA of the CDR3: TGTGCCAGCAGTTACGAGCGGAAGAGCACAGATACGCAGTATTTT.